This paragraph covers one T cell receptor beta chain sequence. A read error may produce the germline difference seen at one junction end. TCRdb used MiXCR to reprocess the 5' RACE reads, holding one entry per CDR3 protein. Counted here are about 370,000 distinct CDR3 sequences, over 25% occurring once; the ten biggest clones make up about 6%. These data are taken from a study of identical twins' blood T cells. This CDR3 has 13 amino acids. Germline V gene lookup returns CDR1 SGHDN and CDR2 FVKESK. The sequence was collected from a woman aged 18-49 years in good health. The chain uses TRBV14 and TRBJ2-7, with 7 bases lining up with TRBD1. The sequenced sample was PBMCs. CDR3 nucleotide sequence: TGTGCCAGCAGCCAAGGAGACAGGGACGAGCGGTACTTC. This translates into CASSQGDRDERYF.